This T cell receptor beta chain stems from a study of Ad26.COV2.S vaccination and SARS-CoV-2 variants. Study details: Donor was in the COV1001 Ad26.COV2.S trial arm. Ad26.COV2.S given intramuscularly, once or twice 56 days apart.

The protocol was immunoSEQ multiplex PCR, while the TCRdb copy is restricted to in-frame clones and leaves out a portion. This sample has about 410,000 clones, with around 89% found just once. Noted treatment: around 19 received Ad26.COV2.S at low or high dose, single or two shots; 5 received placebo; per-sample allocation not given. Samples analyzed were those drawn on day 63 after the first vaccine or placebo injection. It was an adult aged 18-55 years in Boston who was the donor. Looked up from germline, CDR1 is MNHNY and CDR2 is SVGAGI (reference sequence). Deletions cut 2 bases from V and 0 bases from J, with 7 bases between. CDR3 length: 14 residues. Findings of the study overall: The study found higher spike-specific TCR breadth in vaccine than placebo recipients.

As regards this clone: As yet, its antigen is unknown.

V and J are TRBV6-6 and TRBJ1-2, with unresolved D. The material was peripheral blood, obtained in a trial of Ad26.COV2.S vaccine versus placebo. The clonotype comes from a person aged 18 to 59 who received the Ad26.COV2.S COVID-19 vaccine or a placebo. The CDR3 spells CASSYQPANYGYTF. The CDR3 region has the DNA TGTGCCAGCAGTTACCAGCCCGCTAACTATGGCTACACCTTC.